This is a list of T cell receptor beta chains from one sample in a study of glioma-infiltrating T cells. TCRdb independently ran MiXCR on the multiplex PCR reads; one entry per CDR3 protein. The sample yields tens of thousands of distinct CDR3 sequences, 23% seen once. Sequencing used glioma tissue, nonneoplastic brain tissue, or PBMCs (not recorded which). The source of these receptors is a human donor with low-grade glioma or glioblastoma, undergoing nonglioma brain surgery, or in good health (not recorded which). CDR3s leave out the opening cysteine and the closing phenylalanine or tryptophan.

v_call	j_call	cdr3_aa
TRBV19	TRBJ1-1	ASRTDGRNSNTEAF
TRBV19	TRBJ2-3	ASSPRQQAQY
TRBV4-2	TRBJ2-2	ASSQEREHVTGELF
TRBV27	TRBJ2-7	ASSPDRIGTYEQY
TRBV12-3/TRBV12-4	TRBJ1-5	ASSRDFSNQPQH
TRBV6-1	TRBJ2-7	ASSQGQGSSYEQY
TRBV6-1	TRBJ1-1	ASSPRETDTEAF
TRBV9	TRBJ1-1	ASSGGHINTEAF
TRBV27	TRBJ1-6	ATRDAVNSPLH
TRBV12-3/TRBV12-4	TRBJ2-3	ASSWRRTEADTQY
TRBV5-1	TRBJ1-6	ASSSVQGVNSPLH
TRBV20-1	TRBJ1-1	SAHGRSNTEAF
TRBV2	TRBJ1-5	ASSRVDNQPQH
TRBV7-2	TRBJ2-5	ASRPPGLVRETQY
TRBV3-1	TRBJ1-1	ASSRYRTANTEAF
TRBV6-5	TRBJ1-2	ASSYYLDRGWDYGYT
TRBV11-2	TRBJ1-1	ASTLGQHGTEAF
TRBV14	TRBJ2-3	ASSQPNSGRFDTQY
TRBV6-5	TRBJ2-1	ASSPGRGSNGQF
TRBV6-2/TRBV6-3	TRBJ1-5	ASGQGPSNQPRH
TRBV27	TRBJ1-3	ASGRMDRGRTSGNTIY
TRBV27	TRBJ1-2	ASSSQGFSGYT
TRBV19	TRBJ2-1	ASSISSGNYNEQF
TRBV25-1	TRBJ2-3	ASSGHPTGTQY
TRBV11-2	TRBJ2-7	ASSLVVGVYEQY
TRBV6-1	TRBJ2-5	ASRRTQGGKTQY
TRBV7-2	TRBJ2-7	ASSLSGGPYEQY
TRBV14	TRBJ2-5	ASSRQIQGTQY
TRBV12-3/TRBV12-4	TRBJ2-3	TSSSTDTQY
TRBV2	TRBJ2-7	ASVGRTSYEQY
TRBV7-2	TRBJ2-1	ASSPDSWEQF
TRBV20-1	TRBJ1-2	SASLGQAYGYT
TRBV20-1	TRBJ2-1	SATNAGGTNNEQF
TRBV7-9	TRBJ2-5	ASSISGTQETQY
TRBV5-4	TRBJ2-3	ASSPPGLAGGTDTQY
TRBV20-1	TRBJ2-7	SARESAGGLDEQY
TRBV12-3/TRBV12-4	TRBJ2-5	ASSRDGLSLEIQY
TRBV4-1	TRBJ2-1	ASSQLTAYNEQF
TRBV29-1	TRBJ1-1	SVERATEAF
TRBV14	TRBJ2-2	ASSQAGTTNTGELF
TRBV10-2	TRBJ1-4	ASSATGTNEKLF
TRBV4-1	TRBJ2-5	ASSQGDRREETQY
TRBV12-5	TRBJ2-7	ASGLPPRGEQY
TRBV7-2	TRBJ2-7	ASSYYWDEQY
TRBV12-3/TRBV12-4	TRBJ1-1	ASSLRGGGVGRRTEAF
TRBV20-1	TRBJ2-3	SARDPNTDTQY
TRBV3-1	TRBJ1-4	ASSQGLRRPEKLF
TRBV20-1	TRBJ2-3	SARIYSTGTDTQY